A few counts support the clone carrying this T cell receptor (beta chain). TCRdb's copy holds only in-frame clones and misses some; the assay was immunoSEQ multiplex PCR. This table holds 34,000 or so clones, just under 90% found once. The sample originates from a study of OX40 agonist ivuxolimab in advanced cancers. CDR1 is MDHEN, CDR2 SYDVKM, per germline. Between the trimmed V and J ends, which lost 4 bases and 4 bases, there was a span of 9 bases. The CDR3 totals 13 residues. This chain links TRBV28 with TRBJ2-3; D is ambiguous. This TCR came from an adult with an advanced solid tumor such as melanoma, head and neck, liver or kidney cancer. The sequencing used CD4+ or CD8+ T cells sorted from blood, collected in a trial of the OX40 agonist ivuxolimab. The DNA of the CDR3 is TGTGCCAGCAGTTACACCGCCGCAGATACGCAGTATTTT. Translation: CASSYTAADTQYF.